This T cell receptor beta chain came from a study of CD8+CD57+ T cells in acquired aplastic anemia. Study-wide background: Sorted CD4+ and CD8+ cells gave a mean 3.2 ug DNA, range 0.2 to 27.4 ug. Study conclusions and caveats: The study found no significant CD8+ Simpson's diversity difference between patients and controls. Patients and controls were found to share twenty-nine CD8+ CDR3 sequences.

V lost 3 bases and J 5 bases, leaving 17 bases between the germline ends. Germline V gene sequence: CDR1 DFQATT, CDR2 SNEGSKA (reference sequence). CDR3 size: 15 residues. The study profiled TCR beta VDJ and CDR3 using genomic DNA as template. Using its own MiXCR run on the reads, TCRdb lists one record per CDR3 protein. The sample holds 150,000 or so distinct CDR3 sequences, 47% seen once. Many counts were recorded for this clonotype. Its antigen is still unknown. Patients chosen for sequencing had shown CD8+CD57+ cell expansion by flow cytometry. At the time of blood sampling, patients had not yet received any therapy.

The sample was sorted CD4+, CD8+, or CD8+CD57+ T cells (not recorded which) from PBMCs. The V call is TRBV20-1, the J call TRBJ1-5; D uncertain. The TCR comes from a human donor with aplastic anemia. CDR3 protein: CSARTSGRFDQPQHF. The CDR3 nucleotides read TGCAGTGCTAGGACGTCGGGCCGATTCGATCAGCCCCAGCATTTT.